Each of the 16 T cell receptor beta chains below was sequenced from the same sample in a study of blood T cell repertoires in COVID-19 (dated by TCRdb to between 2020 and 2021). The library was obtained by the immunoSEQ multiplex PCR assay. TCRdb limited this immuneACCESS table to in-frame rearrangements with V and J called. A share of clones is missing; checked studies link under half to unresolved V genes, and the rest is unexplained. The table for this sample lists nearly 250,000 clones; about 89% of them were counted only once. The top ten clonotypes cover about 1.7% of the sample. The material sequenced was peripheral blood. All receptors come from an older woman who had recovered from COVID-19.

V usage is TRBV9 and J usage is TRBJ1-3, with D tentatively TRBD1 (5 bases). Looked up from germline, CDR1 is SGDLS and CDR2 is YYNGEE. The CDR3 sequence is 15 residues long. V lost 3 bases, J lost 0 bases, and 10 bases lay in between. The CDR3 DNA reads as TGTGCCAGCAGCGCAGACAGAGCCTCTGGAAACACCATATATTTT. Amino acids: CASSADRASGNTIYF.

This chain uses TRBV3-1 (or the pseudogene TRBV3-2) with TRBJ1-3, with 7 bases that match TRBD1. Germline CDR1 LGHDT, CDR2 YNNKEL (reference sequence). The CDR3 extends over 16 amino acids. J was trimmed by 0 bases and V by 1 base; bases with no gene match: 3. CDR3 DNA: TGTGCCAGCAGCCAAGGACAGGGAAACTCTGGAAACACCATATATTTT. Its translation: CASSQGQGNSGNTIYF.

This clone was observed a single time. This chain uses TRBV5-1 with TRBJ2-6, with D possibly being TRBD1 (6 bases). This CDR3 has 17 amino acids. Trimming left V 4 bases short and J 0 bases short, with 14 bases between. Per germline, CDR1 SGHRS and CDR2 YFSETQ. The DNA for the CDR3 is TGCGCCAGCAGCGTAACTACAGGGAACTCTGGGGCCAACGTCCTGACTTTC. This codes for CASSVTTGNSGANVLTF.

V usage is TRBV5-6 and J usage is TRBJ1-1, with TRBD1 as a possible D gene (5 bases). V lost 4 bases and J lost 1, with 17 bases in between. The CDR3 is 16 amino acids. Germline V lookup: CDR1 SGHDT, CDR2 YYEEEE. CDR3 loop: CASSPNTGAANTEAFF. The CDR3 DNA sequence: TGTGCCAGCAGCCCGAATACAGGAGCTGCGAACACTGAAGCTTTCTTT.

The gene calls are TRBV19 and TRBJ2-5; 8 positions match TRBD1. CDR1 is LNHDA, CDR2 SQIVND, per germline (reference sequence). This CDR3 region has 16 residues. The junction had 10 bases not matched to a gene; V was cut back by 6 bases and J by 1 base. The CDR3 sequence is CASRGGQALGQETQYF. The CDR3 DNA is TGTGCCAGTAGGGGGGGACAGGCCTTGGGCCAAGAGACCCAGTACTTC.

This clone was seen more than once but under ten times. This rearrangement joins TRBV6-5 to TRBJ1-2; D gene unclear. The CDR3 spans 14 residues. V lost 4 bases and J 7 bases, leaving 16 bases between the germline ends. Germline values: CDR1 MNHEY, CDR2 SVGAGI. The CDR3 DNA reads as TGTGCCAGCAGTTTCGCCCCCTCCTACGGTGGCTACACCTTC. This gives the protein CASSFAPSYGGYTF.

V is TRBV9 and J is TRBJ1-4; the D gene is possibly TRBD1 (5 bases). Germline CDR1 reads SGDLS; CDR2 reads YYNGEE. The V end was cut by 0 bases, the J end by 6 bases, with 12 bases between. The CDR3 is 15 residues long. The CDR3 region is CASSVAAARDEKLFF. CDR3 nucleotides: TGTGCCAGCAGCGTAGCAGCAGCCAGGGATGAAAAACTGTTTTTT.

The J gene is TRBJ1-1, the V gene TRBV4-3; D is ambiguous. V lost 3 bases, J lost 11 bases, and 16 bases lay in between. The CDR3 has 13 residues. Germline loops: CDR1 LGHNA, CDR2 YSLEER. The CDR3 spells CASSQDMRASAFF. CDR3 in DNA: TGCGCCAGCAGCCAGGATATGCGGGCGTCGGCTTTCTTT.

The CDR3 DNA sequence: TGTGCCAGCAGTTACTCGATAAGGACAGGGACCCCTAACTATGGCTACACCTTC. Translated, it gives CASSYSIRTGTPNYGYTF. This chain joins TRBV6-2 or TRBV6-3 and TRBJ1-2; 8 bases match TRBD1. This CDR3 has 18 amino acids. Germline values: CDR1 MNHEY, CDR2 SVGEGT. Trimming took 0 bases from V and 0 from J; bases not matched to a gene: 9.

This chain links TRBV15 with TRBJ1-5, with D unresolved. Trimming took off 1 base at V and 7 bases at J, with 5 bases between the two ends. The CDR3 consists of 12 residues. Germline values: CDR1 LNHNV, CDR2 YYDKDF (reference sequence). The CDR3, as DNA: TGTGCCACCAGCAGAGTTGGCCAGCCCCAGCATTTT. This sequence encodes CATSRVGQPQHF.

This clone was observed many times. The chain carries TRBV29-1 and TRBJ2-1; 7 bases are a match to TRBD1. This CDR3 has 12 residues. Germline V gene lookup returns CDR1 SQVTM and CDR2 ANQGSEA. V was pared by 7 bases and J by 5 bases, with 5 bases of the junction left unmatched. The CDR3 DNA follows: TGCAGCGCATGGGACAGCCACAATGAGCAGTTCTTC. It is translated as CSAWDSHNEQFF.

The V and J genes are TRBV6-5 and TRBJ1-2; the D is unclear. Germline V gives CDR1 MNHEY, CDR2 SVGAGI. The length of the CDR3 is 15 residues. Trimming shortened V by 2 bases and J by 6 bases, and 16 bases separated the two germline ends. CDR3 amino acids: CASSYGSGVQDGYTF. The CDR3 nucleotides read TGTGCCAGCAGTTACGGCAGCGGGGTACAAGATGGCTACACCTTC.

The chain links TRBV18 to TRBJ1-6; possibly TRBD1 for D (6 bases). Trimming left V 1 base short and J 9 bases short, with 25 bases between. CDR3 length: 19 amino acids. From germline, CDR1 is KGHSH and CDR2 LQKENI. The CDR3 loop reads CASSPRRESGVNFGSPLHF. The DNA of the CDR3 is TGTGCCAGCTCACCACGAAGAGAATCAGGGGTAAATTTTGGTTCACCCCTCCACTTT.

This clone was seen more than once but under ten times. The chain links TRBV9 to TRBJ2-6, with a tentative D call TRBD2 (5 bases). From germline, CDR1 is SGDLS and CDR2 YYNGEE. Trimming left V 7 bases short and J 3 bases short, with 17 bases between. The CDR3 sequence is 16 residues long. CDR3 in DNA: TGTGCCAGCGGGAATTTAAGAGGAGGTGGGGCCAACGTCCTGACTTTC. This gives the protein CASGNLRGGGANVLTF. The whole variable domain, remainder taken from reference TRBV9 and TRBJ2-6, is DSGVTQTPKHLITATGQRVTLRCSPRSGDLSVYWYQQSLDQGLQFLIQYYNGEERAKGNILERFSAQQFPDLHSELNLSSLELGDSALYFCASGNLRGGGANVLTFGAGSRLTVL.

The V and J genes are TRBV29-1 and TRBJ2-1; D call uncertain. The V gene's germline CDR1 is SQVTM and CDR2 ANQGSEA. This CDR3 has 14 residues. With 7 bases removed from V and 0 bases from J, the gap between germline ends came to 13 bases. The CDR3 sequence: CSAPVSGSYNEQFF. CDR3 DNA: TGCAGCGCCCCAGTCTCGGGCTCCTACAATGAGCAGTTCTTC.

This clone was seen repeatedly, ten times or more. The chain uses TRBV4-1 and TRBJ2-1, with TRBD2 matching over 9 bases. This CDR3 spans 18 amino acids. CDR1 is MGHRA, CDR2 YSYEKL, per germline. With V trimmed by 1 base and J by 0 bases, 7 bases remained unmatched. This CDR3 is CASSQVSGGYLSYNEQFF. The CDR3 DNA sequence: TGCGCCAGCAGCCAAGTTAGCGGGGGTTATCTCTCCTACAATGAGCAGTTCTTC.